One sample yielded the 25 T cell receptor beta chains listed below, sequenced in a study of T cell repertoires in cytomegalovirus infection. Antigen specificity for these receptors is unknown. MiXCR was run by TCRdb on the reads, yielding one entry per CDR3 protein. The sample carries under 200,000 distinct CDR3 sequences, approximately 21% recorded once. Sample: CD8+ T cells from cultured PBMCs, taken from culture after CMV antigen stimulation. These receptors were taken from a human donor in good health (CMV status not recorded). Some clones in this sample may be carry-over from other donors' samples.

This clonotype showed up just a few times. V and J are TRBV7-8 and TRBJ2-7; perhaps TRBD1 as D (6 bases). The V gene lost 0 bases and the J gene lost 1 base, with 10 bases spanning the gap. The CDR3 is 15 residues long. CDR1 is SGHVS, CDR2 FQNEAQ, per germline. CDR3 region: CASSLARTESYEQYF. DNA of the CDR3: TGTGCCAGCAGCTTAGCGCGGACAGAGTCCTACGAGCAGTACTTC.

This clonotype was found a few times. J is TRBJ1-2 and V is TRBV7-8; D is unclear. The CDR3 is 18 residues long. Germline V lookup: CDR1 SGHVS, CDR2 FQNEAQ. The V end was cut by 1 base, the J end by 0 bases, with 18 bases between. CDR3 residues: CASSLEFLPEISNYGYTF. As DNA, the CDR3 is TGTGCCAGCAGCTTAGAATTCTTACCAGAGATCTCTAACTATGGCTACACCTTC.

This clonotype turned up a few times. The CDR3 DNA reads TGTGCCAGCAGTTACGGCAGGGGACCAACGCAGTATTTT. Residues: CASSYGRGPTQYF. The V and J genes are TRBV6-5 and TRBJ2-3; the D gene is possibly TRBD1 (6 bases). The length of the CDR3 is 13 residues. CDR1 is MNHEY, CDR2 SVGAGI, per germline. Deletions cut 2 bases from V and 9 bases from J, with 12 bases between.

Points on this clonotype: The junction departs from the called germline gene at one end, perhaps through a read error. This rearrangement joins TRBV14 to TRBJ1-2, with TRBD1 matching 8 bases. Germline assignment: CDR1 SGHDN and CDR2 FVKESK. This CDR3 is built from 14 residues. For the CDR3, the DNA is TGCGCCAGCAGCCAGGGGGCGGGAAACTATGGCTACACCTTC. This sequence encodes CASSQGAGNYGYTF. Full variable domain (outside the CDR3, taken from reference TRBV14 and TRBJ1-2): EAGVTQFPSHSVIEKGQTVTLRCDPISGHDNLYWYRRVMGKEIKFLLHFVKESKQDESGMPNNRFLAERTGGTYSTLKVQPAELEDSGVYFCASSQGAGNYGYTFGSGTRLTVV.

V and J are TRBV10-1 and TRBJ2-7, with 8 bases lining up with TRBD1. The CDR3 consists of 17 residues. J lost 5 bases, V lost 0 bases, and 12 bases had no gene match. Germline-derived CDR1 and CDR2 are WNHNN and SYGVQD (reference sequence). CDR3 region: CASSESIPGQVMDEQYF. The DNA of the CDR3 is TGCGCCAGCAGTGAGTCGATCCCGGGACAGGTCATGGACGAGCAGTACTTC.

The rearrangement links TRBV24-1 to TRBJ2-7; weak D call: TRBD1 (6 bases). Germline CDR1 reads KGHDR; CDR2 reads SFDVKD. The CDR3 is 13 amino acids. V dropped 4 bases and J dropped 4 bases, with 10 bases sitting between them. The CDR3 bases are TGTGCCACCAGTGAAGCCAGGGGTTACGAGCAGTACTTC. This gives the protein CATSEARGYEQYF.

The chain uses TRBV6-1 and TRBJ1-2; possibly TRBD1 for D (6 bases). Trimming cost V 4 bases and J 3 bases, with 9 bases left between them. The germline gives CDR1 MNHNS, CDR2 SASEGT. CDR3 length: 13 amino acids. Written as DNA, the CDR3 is TGTGCCAGCAGTGGACAGGACCACTATGGCTACACCTTC. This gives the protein CASSGQDHYGYTF.

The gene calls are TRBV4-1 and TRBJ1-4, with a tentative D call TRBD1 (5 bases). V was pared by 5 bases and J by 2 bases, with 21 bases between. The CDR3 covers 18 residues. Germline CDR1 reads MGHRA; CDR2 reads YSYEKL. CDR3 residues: CASSREEAPGTTNEKLFF. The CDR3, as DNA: TGCGCCAGCAGCAGGGAAGAGGCCCCAGGGACTACTAATGAAAAACTGTTTTTT.

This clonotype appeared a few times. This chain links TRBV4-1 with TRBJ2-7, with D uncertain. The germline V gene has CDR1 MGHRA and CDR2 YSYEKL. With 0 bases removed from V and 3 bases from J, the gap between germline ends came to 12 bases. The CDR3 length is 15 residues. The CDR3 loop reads CASSQDDPAHYEQYF. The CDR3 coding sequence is TGCGCCAGCAGCCAAGATGACCCAGCCCACTACGAGCAGTACTTC.

As DNA, the CDR3 is TGTGCCAGCAGTTTTCTCAGGGACACCGGGGAGCTGTTTTTT. Its translation: CASSFLRDTGELFF. The genes are TRBV12-3 or TRBV12-4 and TRBJ2-2; a weak D match, TRBD1 (5 bases). The CDR3 spans 14 residues. V was pared by 3 bases and J by 3 bases, with 8 bases between.

CDR3 residues: CSARDGNSNQPQHF. CDR3 sequence (DNA): TGCAGTGCTAGAGATGGGAATAGCAATCAGCCCCAGCATTTT. The chain employs TRBV20-1 and TRBJ1-5; D is undetermined. The V and J ends lost 0 bases and 0 bases respectively, with 6 bases between them. Germline assignment: CDR1 DFQATT and CDR2 SNEGSKA (reference sequence). The CDR3 covers 14 residues.

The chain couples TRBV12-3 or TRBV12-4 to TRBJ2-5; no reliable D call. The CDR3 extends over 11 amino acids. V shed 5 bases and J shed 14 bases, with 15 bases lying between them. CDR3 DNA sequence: TGTGCCAGCAGTCTATCGGGTACCAGCTACTTC. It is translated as CASSLSGTSYF.

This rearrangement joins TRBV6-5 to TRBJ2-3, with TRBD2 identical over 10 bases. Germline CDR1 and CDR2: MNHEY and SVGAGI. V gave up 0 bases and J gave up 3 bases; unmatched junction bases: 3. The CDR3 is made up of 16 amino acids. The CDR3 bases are TGTGCCAGCAGTTACTCTAGCGGGGGGCAAACAGATACGCAGTATTTT. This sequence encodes CASSYSSGGQTDTQYF.

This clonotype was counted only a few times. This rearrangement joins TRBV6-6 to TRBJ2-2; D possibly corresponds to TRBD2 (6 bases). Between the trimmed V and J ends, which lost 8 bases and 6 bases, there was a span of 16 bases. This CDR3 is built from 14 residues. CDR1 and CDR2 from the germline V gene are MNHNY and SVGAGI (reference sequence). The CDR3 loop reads CASDPRWGAGELFF. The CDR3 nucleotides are TGTGCCAGCGACCCGAGGTGGGGGGCCGGGGAGCTGTTTTTT.

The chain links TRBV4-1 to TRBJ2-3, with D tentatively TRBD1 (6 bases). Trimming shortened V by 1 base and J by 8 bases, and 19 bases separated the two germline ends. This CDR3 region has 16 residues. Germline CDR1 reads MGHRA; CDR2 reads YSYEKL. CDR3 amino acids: CASSQVLVGAGSTQYF. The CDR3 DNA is TGCGCCAGCAGCCAAGTGCTTGTGGGGGCAGGGAGTACGCAGTATTTT.

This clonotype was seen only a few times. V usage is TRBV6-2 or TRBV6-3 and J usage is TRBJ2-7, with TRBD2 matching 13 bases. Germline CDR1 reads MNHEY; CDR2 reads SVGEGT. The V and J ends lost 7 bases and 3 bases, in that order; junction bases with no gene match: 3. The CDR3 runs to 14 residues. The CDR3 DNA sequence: TGTGCCAGCACCTGGACTAGCGGGAGCTACGAGCAGTACTTC. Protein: CASTWTSGSYEQYF.

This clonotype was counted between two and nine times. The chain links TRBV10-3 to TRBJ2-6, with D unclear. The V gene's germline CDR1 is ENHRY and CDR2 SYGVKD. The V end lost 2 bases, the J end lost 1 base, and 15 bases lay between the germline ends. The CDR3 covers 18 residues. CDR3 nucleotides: TGTGCCATCAGTGAGCTCTGGCACCAACAATCTGGGGCCAACGTCCTGACTTTC. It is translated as CAISELWHQQSGANVLTF.

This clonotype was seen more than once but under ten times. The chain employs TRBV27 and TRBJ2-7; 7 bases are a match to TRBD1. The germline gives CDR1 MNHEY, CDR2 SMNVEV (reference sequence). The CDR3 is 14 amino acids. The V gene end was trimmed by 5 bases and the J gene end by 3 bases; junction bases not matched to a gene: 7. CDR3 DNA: TGTGCCAGCAGTCCCACAGGGGCGGTCTACGAGCAGTACTTC. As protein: CASSPTGAVYEQYF.

DNA of the CDR3: TGTGCCAGCAGCTTGTCCTCCACCGGGGAGCTGTTTTTT. This translates into CASSLSSTGELFF. This chain uses TRBV7-9 with TRBJ2-2; no definite D call. The CDR3 is 13 amino acids. The V end was cut by 3 bases, the J end by 4 bases, with 6 bases between. Germline-derived CDR1 and CDR2 are SEHNR and FQNEAQ (reference sequence).

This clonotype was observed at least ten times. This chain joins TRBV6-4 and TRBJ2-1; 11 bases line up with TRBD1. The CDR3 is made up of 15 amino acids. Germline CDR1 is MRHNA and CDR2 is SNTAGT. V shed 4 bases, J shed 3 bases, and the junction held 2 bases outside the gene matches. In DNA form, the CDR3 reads TGTGCCAGCAGTGCCGGGACAGGGGGCTACAATGAGCAGTTCTTC. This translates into CASSAGTGGYNEQFF.

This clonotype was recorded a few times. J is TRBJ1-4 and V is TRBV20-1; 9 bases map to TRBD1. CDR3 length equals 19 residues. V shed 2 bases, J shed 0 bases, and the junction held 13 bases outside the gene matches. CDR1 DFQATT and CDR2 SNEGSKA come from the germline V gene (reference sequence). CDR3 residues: CSARPKQGALWTTNEKLFF. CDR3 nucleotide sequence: TGCAGTGCTAGACCGAAACAGGGGGCGCTTTGGACAACTAATGAAAAACTGTTTTTT.

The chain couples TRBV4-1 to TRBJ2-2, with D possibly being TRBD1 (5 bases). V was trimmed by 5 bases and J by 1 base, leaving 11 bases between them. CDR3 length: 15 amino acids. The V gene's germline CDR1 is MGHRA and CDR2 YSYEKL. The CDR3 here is CASSSKQGNTGELFF. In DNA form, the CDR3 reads TGCGCCAGCAGCAGTAAGCAGGGGAACACCGGGGAGCTGTTTTTT.

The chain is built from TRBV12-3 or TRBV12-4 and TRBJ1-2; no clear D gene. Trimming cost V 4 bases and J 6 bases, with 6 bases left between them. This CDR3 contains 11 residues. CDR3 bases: TGTGCCAGCAGTTCCGGAGATGGCTACACCTTC. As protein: CASSSGDGYTF.

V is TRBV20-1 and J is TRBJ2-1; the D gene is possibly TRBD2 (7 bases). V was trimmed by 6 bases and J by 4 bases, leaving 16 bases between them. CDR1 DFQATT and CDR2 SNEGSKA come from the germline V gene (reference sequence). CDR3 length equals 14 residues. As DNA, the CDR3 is TGCAGTGCCCGCGGGGGCGGGGCGTACAATGAGCAGTTCTTC. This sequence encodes CSARGGGAYNEQFF.

The CDR3 bases are TGTGCCACCAGCAACATCCTAACGAACACTGAAGCTTTCTTT. Its translation: CATSNILTNTEAFF. V is TRBV15 and J is TRBJ1-1, with D unresolved. The ends were cut back, 4 bases at V and 1 base at J, with 10 bases in the middle. CDR3 length: 14 amino acids. Germline V gene sequence: CDR1 LNHNV, CDR2 YYDKDF (reference sequence). Drawing the rest from reference TRBV15 and TRBJ1-1, the complete variable domain is DAMVIQNPRYQVTQFGKPVTLSCSQTLNHNVMYWYQQKSSQAPKLLFHYYDKDFNNEADTPDNFQSRRPNTSFCFLDIRSPGLGDTAMYLCATSNILTNTEAFFGQGTRLTVV.